This TCR beta chain was profiled in a study of breast tumors, draining lymph nodes, adjacent tissues. Study results and limitations: Most tumor T cells seemingly derive from lymph node, then expand in tumor. Compared with basal-like, luminal-like tumors shared significantly more repertoire with nontumor tissue. That most tumor T cells come from lymph nodes remained unproven. Tumor TCR diversity was below lymph nodes but above nontumor tissue.

Turning to this clonotype: Its antigen is unknown.

The CDR3 sequence is 15 residues long. CDR1 is DFQATT and CDR2 is SNEGSKA in the germline V gene (reference sequence). The V gene end was trimmed by 6 bases and the J gene end by 8 bases; junction bases not matched to a gene: 16. One entry per CDR3 protein, called by TCRdb with MiXCR from the multiplex PCR reads. Here the sample spans 20,000 to 25,000 distinct CDR3 sequences, about 70% being singletons. This sequence was found in a female donor with breast cancer. Some clones in this sample may be carry-over from other donors' samples. The sequencing sample was made of tumor-adjacent breast tissue. The chain carries TRBV20-1 and TRBJ1-2; 9 bases fit TRBD1. In DNA, the CDR3 is TGCAGTGCCAGCAGCTCCACAGGGGGCGCGGGCGGCTACACCTTC. Protein sequence: CSASSSTGGAGGYTF.